A single sample is the source of the 12 T cell receptor beta chains below, sequenced in a study of cytomegalovirus exposure and HLA in healthy donors. The study ran its PCR with 60 Vbeta and 13 Jbeta primers. Clones were read by immunoSEQ multiplex PCR, and TCRdb kept only the in-frame ones, dropping some. Of 150,000 to 200,000 clones detected, almost 80% appear once; the ten largest clones hold about 1.3%. Specimen: PBMCs. These receptors were collected from a male donor in good health and CMV-seronegative.

The chain joins TRBV4-2 to TRBJ1-2; 9 nucleotides agree with TRBD1. V lost 4 bases to trimming and J lost 3 bases; unmatched junction nucleotides: 3. Per the germline V gene, CDR1 is LGHNA and CDR2 is YNFKEQ. The CDR3 is 14 amino acids. CDR3 coding DNA: TGTGCCAGCAGCCCACAGGGGGCAGACTATGGCTACACCTTC. This encodes CASSPQGADYGYTF.

This clone was recorded only once. The V gene is TRBV19, the J gene TRBJ2-3; 14 bases match TRBD2. This CDR3 has 16 residues. Germline CDR1 reads LNHDA; CDR2 reads SQIVND (reference sequence). The V and J ends lost 5 bases and 2 bases, in that order; junction bases with no gene match: 3. CDR3 nucleotide sequence: TGTGCCAGTAGTGGGACTAGCGGGAGTAACACAGATACGCAGTATTTT. As protein: CASSGTSGSNTDTQYF.

The chain recombines TRBV29-1 with TRBJ2-3, with 7 bases identical to TRBD1. The CDR3 has 15 residues. Germline trimming cut 6 bases from V and 0 bases from J; bases unmatched to any gene: 9. Germline V gene lookup returns CDR1 SQVTM and CDR2 ANQGSEA. In DNA, the CDR3 is TGCAGCGTAGATAGGACAGGCGGGAGCACAGATACGCAGTATTTT. Translated, it gives CSVDRTGGSTDTQYF.

This clone occurred a few times. The CDR3: CASSSRDSYNEQFF. The CDR3 DNA follows: TGTGCCAGCAGCTCCCGGGACTCCTACAATGAGCAGTTCTTC. This chain joins TRBV7-2 and TRBJ2-1, with D tentatively TRBD2 (5 bases). CDR3 length: 14 amino acids. CDR1 and CDR2 from the germline V gene are SGHTA and FQGNSA. V shed 4 bases and J shed 0 bases, with 7 bases lying between them.

The rearrangement uses TRBV4-3 and TRBJ2-2; 12 nucleotides align to TRBD2. Germline lookup yields CDR1 LGHNA and CDR2 YSLEER. Trimming removed 0 bases from V and 6 bases from J; junction bases left unmatched: 11. The length of the CDR3 is 19 residues. CDR3 sequence: CASSQEGVLAGGRAGELFF. CDR3 bases: TGCGCCAGCAGCCAAGAGGGGGTGCTAGCGGGGGGGAGGGCCGGGGAGCTGTTTTTT.

CDR3 loop: CASRATRDRRSYNEQFF. In DNA form, the CDR3 reads TGTGCCAGCAGGGCCACCAGGGATAGACGATCCTACAATGAGCAGTTCTTC. The chain is built from TRBV5-6 and TRBJ2-1, with a weak D call TRBD1 (5 bases). Germline CDR1 reads SGHDT; CDR2 reads YYEEEE. This CDR3 region has 17 residues. The V end lost 5 bases, the J end lost 1 base, and 19 bases lay between the germline ends. The variable domain in full, with the rest retrieved from reference TRBV5-6 and TRBJ2-1, is DAGVTQSPTHLIKTRGQQVTLRCSPKSGHDTVSWYQQALGQGPQFIFQYYEEEERQRGNFPDRFSGHQFPNYSSELNVNALLLGDSALYLCASRATRDRRSYNEQFFGPGTRLTVL.

The V gene is TRBV15, the J gene TRBJ1-2, with D perhaps TRBD1 (5 bases). The CDR3 sequence is 12 residues long. V lost 4 bases and J lost 5, with 8 bases in between. Germline V gene data show CDR1 as LNHNV and CDR2 as YYDKDF (reference sequence). CDR3 sequence: CATSTGLYGYTF. CDR3 DNA sequence: TGTGCCACCAGCACGGGACTATATGGCTACACCTTC.

The chain links TRBV6-1 to TRBJ2-7, with TRBD2 as a possible D gene (5 bases). Germline CDR1 MNHNS, CDR2 SASEGT. CDR3 length: 14 residues. V was pared by 4 bases and J by 3 bases, with 13 bases between. CDR3 amino acids: CASSGGLDYYEQYF. CDR3 nucleotides: TGTGCCAGCAGTGGAGGACTTGACTACTACGAGCAGTACTTC.

The chain joins TRBV5-1 to TRBJ2-2, with 7 bases aligning to TRBD1. V was pared by 0 bases and J by 4 bases, with 6 bases of the junction left unmatched. The CDR3 loop spans 16 amino acids. CDR1 and CDR2 (germline): SGHRS, YFSETQ. Written as DNA, the CDR3 is TGCGCCAGCAGCTTGGTACAGGGGTCGGGCACCGGGGAGCTGTTTTTT. Residues: CASSLVQGSGTGELFF.

This chain uses TRBV14 with TRBJ1-3; no firm D call. V lost 3 bases and J 4 bases, leaving 19 bases between the germline ends. The CDR3 runs 17 residues. Germline lookup yields CDR1 SGHDN and CDR2 FVKESK. CDR3 nucleotide sequence: TGTGCCAGCAGCCACCTGGGGAGGGCCGTAACGGGAAACACCATATATTTT. Translated, it gives CASSHLGRAVTGNTIYF.

The CDR3 is CASSVQGNYGYTF. The CDR3 DNA reads TGTGCCAGCAGCGTACAGGGGAACTATGGCTACACCTTC. The J gene is TRBJ1-2, the V gene TRBV9, with D possibly matching TRBD1 (6 bases). The germline V and J ends were trimmed by 1 base and 2 bases, with 6 bases remaining between them. The CDR3 is 13 amino acids. Germline CDR1 and CDR2: SGDLS and YYNGEE.

This chain's CDR3 is CASSSRGTNEKLFF. DNA for the CDR3: TGCGCCAGCAGCTCCAGGGGGACTAATGAAAAACTGTTTTTT. The J gene is TRBJ1-4, the V gene TRBV5-1; TRBD1 agrees at 7 bases. The germline V gene has CDR1 SGHRS and CDR2 YFSETQ. The CDR3 is 14 amino acids. The trim removed 3 bases at V and 2 bases at J, leaving 1 base unmatched.